A single sample gave rise to the 14 T cell receptor beta chains below, sequenced in a study of blood T cell repertoires in COVID-19. The data were produced by immunoSEQ multiplex PCR, yet TCRdb's version contains in-frame clones alone and is incomplete. Of 250,000 to 350,000 clones in the sample, 89% are singletons; the top ten hold about 12%. Sequencing input: peripheral blood. The source of these receptors is a woman aged 60-75 years with acute or convalescent COVID-19.

The chain carries TRBV9 and TRBJ1-2; 8 bases map to TRBD1. The CDR3 runs 13 residues. Germline V gives CDR1 SGDLS, CDR2 YYNGEE. With V trimmed by 2 bases and J by 11 bases, 8 bases remained unmatched. The CDR3: CASSVDGDRGYTF. The CDR3 DNA reads as TGTGCCAGCAGCGTTGACGGCGACAGGGGATACACCTTC.

V and J are TRBV19 and TRBJ2-7; D gene unclear. V lost 2 bases and J lost 5, with 13 bases in between. CDR1 and CDR2 from the germline V gene are LNHDA and SQIVND (reference sequence). CDR3 length equals 14 residues. CDR3 sequence (DNA): TGTGCCAGTAGTATACTAGGCTCCCCGGACGAGCAGTACTTC. It yields the protein CASSILGSPDEQYF.

V usage is TRBV11-2 and J usage is TRBJ2-7, with 7 bases identical to TRBD1. V was pared by 3 bases and J by 2 bases, with 4 bases of the junction left unmatched. The germline V gene has CDR1 SGHAT and CDR2 FQNNGV. CDR3 length equals 14 residues. The CDR3 spells CASSFLGQAYEQYF. CDR3 DNA: TGTGCCAGCAGCTTCCTTGGACAGGCCTACGAGCAGTACTTC.

The rearrangement uses TRBV4-2 and TRBJ1-1; 7 bases map to TRBD1. Germline-derived CDR1 and CDR2 are LGHNA and YNFKEQ. Unmatched junction bases numbered 6, after V lost 1 base and J lost 1 base. CDR3 size: 16 residues. CDR3 sequence reads: CASSQVRAGGNTEAFF. The CDR3 bases are TGTGCCAGCAGCCAAGTTCGTGCAGGGGGGAACACTGAAGCTTTCTTT.

This clone was recorded once. The chain links TRBV19 to TRBJ2-1, with 10 bases lining up with TRBD2. Looked up from germline, CDR1 is LNHDA and CDR2 is SQIVND (reference sequence). The V segment lost 5 bases and the J segment 9 bases; nucleotides outside the gene matches: 7. The CDR3 is 14 residues long. The CDR3 DNA follows: TGTGCCAGTAGTCGGAGCGGGAGGGGGGTTGAGCAGTTCTTC. It translates to CASSRSGRGVEQFF.

The rearrangement joins TRBV3-1 (or the pseudogene TRBV3-2) to TRBJ2-5; TRBD2 matches at 11 bases. With V trimmed by 4 bases and J by 2 bases, 12 bases remained unmatched. There are 18 residues in the CDR3. CDR1 is LGHDT, CDR2 YNNKEL, per germline (reference sequence). CDR3 protein: CASSPETILAGGQETQYF. CDR3 in DNA: TGTGCCAGCAGCCCGGAGACGATTCTAGCGGGGGGACAAGAGACCCAGTACTTC.

The chain employs TRBV4-2 and TRBJ1-6, with a possible D match to TRBD1 (5 bases). Trimming took off 0 bases at V and 7 bases at J, with 13 bases between the two ends. In germline, CDR1 is LGHNA, CDR2 YNFKEQ. The CDR3 is 16 amino acids. The DNA for the CDR3 is TGTGCCAGCAGCCAAGACCCCGCAGGGCAGAATTCACCCCTCCACTTT. It specifies CASSQDPAGQNSPLHF.

CDR3 sequence: CASYRDRGLNYGYTF. DNA of the CDR3: TGTGCCAGTTACCGGGACAGGGGCCTCAACTATGGCTACACCTTC. J is TRBJ1-2 and V is TRBV19; 10 bases align to TRBD1. After removal of 8 bases from V and 2 bases from J, the junction contained 8 bases not matched to a gene. The CDR3 runs 15 residues. Germline V lookup: CDR1 LNHDA, CDR2 SQIVND (reference sequence).

The CDR3 region is CASSPLGLVLDTQYF. CDR3 bases: TGCGCCAGCAGCCCCTTGGGACTAGTTCTAGATACGCAGTATTTT. J is TRBJ2-3 and V is TRBV5-1; 8 nucleotides agree with TRBD2. V dropped 4 bases and J dropped 5; count of bases not matched to a gene: 9. The CDR3 runs 15 residues. The germline V gene has CDR1 SGHRS and CDR2 YFSETQ.

V is TRBV3-1 (or the pseudogene TRBV3-2) and J is TRBJ1-2; weak D call: TRBD1 (5 bases). V shed 0 bases and J shed 2 bases, with 7 bases lying between them. Germline values: CDR1 LGHDT, CDR2 YNNKEL (reference sequence). The length of the CDR3 is 14 residues. The CDR3 coding sequence is TGTGCCAGCAGCCAAGATGGACAAAACTATGGCTACACCTTC. It yields the protein CASSQDGQNYGYTF.

This clone was recorded once. V gene TRBV27 combines with J gene TRBJ1-2, with D possibly being TRBD1 (6 bases). The CDR3 length is 13 residues. Germline loops: CDR1 MNHEY, CDR2 SMNVEV (reference sequence). Trimming removed 4 bases from V and 7 bases from J, with 13 bases in between. The CDR3 bases are TGTGCCAGCAGTTCCCAGAGGGGGGGTGGCTACACCTTC. It yields the protein CASSSQRGGGYTF.

The genes are TRBV3-1 (or the pseudogene TRBV3-2) and TRBJ2-7; D gene uncertain. V was shortened by 0 bases and J by 6 bases, with 6 bases between the two germline ends. Germline loops: CDR1 LGHDT, CDR2 YNNKEL (reference sequence). The length of the CDR3 is 12 residues. This CDR3 is CASSQDRREQYF. CDR3 DNA sequence: TGTGCCAGCAGCCAAGACAGGCGCGAGCAGTACTTC.

This chain links TRBV27 with TRBJ1-4; D not certain. This CDR3 is built from 15 residues. The germline gives CDR1 MNHEY, CDR2 SMNVEV (reference sequence). V was cut by 2 bases and J by 10 bases, with 17 bases left in between. The CDR3 DNA is TGTGCCAGCAGTTTAAGCGGCCAAGCCGCTGCAAAACTGTTTTTT. Its translation: CASSLSGQAAAKLFF.

The rearrangement links TRBV6-5 to TRBJ2-7; 13 bases fit TRBD2. The CDR3 runs to 16 residues. Germline CDR1 reads MNHEY; CDR2 reads SVGAGI. Trimming cost V 1 base and J 7 bases; bases outside gene matches: 7. The CDR3 DNA sequence: TGTGCCAGCAGTTACTTCGGGACTAGCGGGGATGGGGAGCAGTACTTC. Translated: CASSYFGTSGDGEQYF.